Following are 23 T cell receptor beta chains from one sample sequenced in a study of blood T cell repertoires in COVID-19. Repertoires were generated with immunoSEQ multiplex PCR, while TCRdb's copy carries only in-frame clones and drops some. Among approximately 180,000 clones listed, 80% to 90% were seen once. The specimen was peripheral blood. These receptor sequences come from a woman in her 70s with COVID-19, enrolled during active disease.

The chain joins TRBV9 to TRBJ1-1, with TRBD1 identical over 9 bases. The CDR3 is made up of 11 amino acids. V shed 4 bases, J shed 11 bases, and the junction held 3 bases outside the gene matches. Germline CDR1 SGDLS, CDR2 YYNGEE. CDR3 DNA: TGTGCCAGCAGCCCGGGGACAGGGGCTTTCTTT. Translation gives CASSPGTGAFF.

The V call is TRBV11-2, the J call TRBJ2-1; TRBD2 agrees at 11 bases. The CDR3 length is 14 residues. J lost 7 bases, V lost 5 bases, and 4 bases had no gene match. CDR1 is SGHAT, CDR2 FQNNGV, per germline. The CDR3 DNA is TGTGCCAGCAGCCAACTAGCGGGAGTTAATGAGCAGTTCTTC. Its protein is CASSQLAGVNEQFF.

The chain is built from TRBV15 and TRBJ1-4; 9 bases map to TRBD1. This CDR3 is built from 13 residues. Germline CDR1 reads LNHNV; CDR2 reads YYDKDF (reference sequence). V gave up 7 bases and J gave up 7 bases; unmatched junction bases: 4. CDR3 sequence (DNA): TGTGCCACCAATCGGGGACAGGGTGAAAAACTGTTTTTT. Encoded protein: CATNRGQGEKLFF.

There are a few counts of this clone. The rearrangement links TRBV5-1 to TRBJ1-2; 7 nucleotides match TRBD1. This CDR3 is built from 15 residues. Germline V gene lookup returns CDR1 SGHRS and CDR2 YFSETQ. The junction had 13 bases not matched to a gene; V was cut back by 4 bases and J by 7 bases. CDR3 DNA: TGCGCCAGCAGCCGCGAAGGGGGCGACTTTGGTGGCTACACCTTC. This codes for CASSREGGDFGGYTF.

This clone occurred once. The gene calls are TRBV30 and TRBJ1-5; D gene uncertain. The CDR3 length is 14 residues. In germline, CDR1 is GTSNPN, CDR2 SVGIG (reference sequence). Trimming shortened V by 0 bases and J by 5 bases, and 11 bases separated the two germline ends. In DNA, the CDR3 is TGTGCCTGGAGTGTACAGATTGGGTATCAGCCCCAGCATTTT. This gives the protein CAWSVQIGYQPQHF.

The rearrangement joins TRBV5-4 to TRBJ1-2; the match to TRBD1 covers 9 bases. V lost 4 bases and J lost 0; bases outside the gene matches: 4. Germline CDR1 SGHNT, CDR2 YYREEE (reference sequence). The CDR3 is made up of 15 amino acids. CDR3 in amino acids: CASSNRQGANYGYTF. The DNA of the CDR3 is TGTGCCAGCAGCAACAGACAGGGGGCTAACTATGGCTACACCTTC.

This clone turned up a few times. The chain has TRBV11-3 and TRBJ2-1; D is possibly TRBD2 (6 bases). Trimming shortened V by 1 base and J by 3 bases, and 7 bases separated the two germline ends. Per the germline V gene, CDR1 is SGHNT and CDR2 is YENEEA. This CDR3 contains 14 residues. CDR3 nucleotides: TGTGCCAGCAGCTTAGGCGGGAACTACAATGAGCAGTTCTTC. This encodes CASSLGGNYNEQFF.

The chain recombines TRBV19 with TRBJ2-7; TRBD2 matches 12 bases. The CDR3 totals 16 residues. Germline values: CDR1 LNHDA, CDR2 SQIVND (reference sequence). J gave up 3 bases and V 4 bases, and 7 bases lay outside the gene matches. CDR3 DNA sequence: TGTGCCAGTAGTACGAATCTAGCGGGAGGGGTCTACGAGCAGTACTTC. It encodes CASSTNLAGGVYEQYF.

This clone was seen a handful of times. The V and J genes are TRBV19 and TRBJ2-5; 7 nucleotides align to TRBD2. Germline V gene sequence: CDR1 LNHDA, CDR2 SQIVND (reference sequence). Germline trimming cut 6 bases from V and 3 bases from J; bases unmatched to any gene: 7. There are 14 residues in the CDR3. CDR3 protein: CASSKSGLEETQYF. CDR3 nucleotides: TGTGCCAGTAGCAAGTCCGGACTAGAAGAGACCCAGTACTTC.

This clone was picked up a small number of times. The rearrangement uses TRBV11-2 and TRBJ2-7, with D unclear. Germline-derived CDR1 and CDR2 are SGHAT and FQNNGV. The length of the CDR3 is 14 residues. V was pared by 2 bases and J by 0 bases, with 8 bases between. The CDR3 DNA is TGTGCCAGCAGCTTATCTACGAGCTCCTACGAGCAGTACTTC. It specifies CASSLSTSSYEQYF.

As for this clone: Its ends do not fully match the called genes, so a read error is possible. The V gene is TRBV6-1, the J gene TRBJ2-7, with no clear D. In germline, CDR1 is MNHNS, CDR2 SASEGT. This CDR3 has 16 residues. CDR3 sequence reads: CASSEVVETTTYEQYF. CDR3 bases: TGTGCCAGCAGCGAAGTCGTAGAAACGACAACCTACGAGCAGTACTTC.

The chain has TRBV12-3 or TRBV12-4 and TRBJ1-1, with a weak D call TRBD1 (5 bases). V dropped 5 bases and J dropped 1 base, with 8 bases sitting between them. The CDR3 covers 13 residues. CDR3 residues: CASSPRENTEAFF. The CDR3 region has the DNA TGTGCCAGCAGTCCCAGGGAGAACACTGAAGCTTTCTTT.

Concerning this clone itself: Other nucleotide sequences in the sample specify the same CDR3. This rearrangement joins TRBV6-5 to TRBJ2-1; 8 bases are shared with TRBD2. In germline, CDR1 is MNHEY, CDR2 SVGAGI. The CDR3 has 15 amino acids. The V gene end was trimmed by 6 bases and the J gene end by 0 bases; junction bases not matched to a gene: 4. The CDR3 loop is CASSPSGSSYNEQFF. For the CDR3, the DNA is TGTGCCAGCAGCCCGAGCGGGAGCTCCTACAATGAGCAGTTCTTC.

This CDR3 is CASSILAGVSTGELFF. Here the CDR3 DNA reads TGTGCCAGCAGCATCTTAGCGGGAGTCAGCACCGGGGAGCTGTTTTTT. The rearrangement joins TRBV5-5 to TRBJ2-2; 9 bases map to TRBD2. V dropped 4 bases and J dropped 4; count of bases not matched to a gene: 8. Germline assignment: CDR1 SGHKS and CDR2 YYEKEE (reference sequence). The CDR3 totals 16 residues.

The rearrangement joins TRBV10-3 to TRBJ2-6, with 7 nucleotides matching TRBD1. CDR1 is ENHRY, CDR2 SYGVKD, per germline. The junction had 4 bases not matched to a gene; V was cut back by 6 bases and J by 2 bases. The CDR3 has 15 residues. DNA of the CDR3: TGTGCCATCAGGCAAGGGGGCGCTGGGGCCAACGTCCTGACTTTC. Protein sequence: CAIRQGGAGANVLTF.

The V gene is TRBV7-9, the J gene TRBJ1-1; D may be TRBD1 (6 bases). The ends were cut back, 5 bases at V and 4 bases at J, with 11 bases in the middle. The CDR3 spans 13 residues. CDR1 is SEHNR, CDR2 FQNEAQ, per germline (reference sequence). In DNA, the CDR3 is TGTGCCAGCAGCGGAGACAGGCGCACTGAAGCTTTCTTT. This sequence encodes CASSGDRRTEAFF.

The chain combines TRBV7-2 with TRBJ2-5; possible D gene TRBD1, 6 bases. The CDR3 extends over 13 amino acids. V was pared by 5 bases and J by 8 bases, with 15 bases between. Germline assignment: CDR1 SGHTA and CDR2 FQGNSA. CDR3 in DNA: TGTGCCAGCAGCAACCACAGGGCCCGAACCCAGTACTTC. It translates to CASSNHRARTQYF.

On this clone: Mismatch with germline at one junction end may stem from a read error. V is TRBV6-5 and J is TRBJ2-3; TRBD1 matches 10 bases. From germline, CDR1 is MNHEY and CDR2 SVGAGI. The CDR3 extends over 15 amino acids. CDR3 in amino acids: CASTYRDRGADTQYF. CDR3 DNA sequence: TGTGCCAGCACTTACCGGGACAGGGGCGCAGATACGCAGTATTTT.

This chain connects TRBV6-5 to TRBJ1-4, with D tentatively TRBD1 (6 bases). Trimming stripped 8 bases from V and 1 base from J, with 11 bases between. Germline CDR1 reads MNHEY; CDR2 reads SVGAGI. The CDR3 extends over 14 amino acids. CDR3 in DNA: TGTGCCAGCGCCAGGGGAAAAACTAATGAAAAACTGTTTTTT. Its translation: CASARGKTNEKLFF.

The chain recombines TRBV19 with TRBJ2-2, with 9 positions matching TRBD1. Per germline, CDR1 LNHDA and CDR2 SQIVND (reference sequence). The V gene end was trimmed by 5 bases and the J gene end by 6 bases; junction bases not matched to a gene: 4. The CDR3 sequence is 14 residues long. The CDR3 is CASSPQGAAGELFF. CDR3 sequence (DNA): TGTGCCAGTAGTCCACAGGGGGCTGCCGGGGAGCTGTTTTTT.

CDR3 in DNA: TGTGCCAGCAGTTCCTGGGACAGAAGCAATCAGCCCCAGCATTTT. Its translation: CASSSWDRSNQPQHF. The chain combines TRBV28 with TRBJ1-5, with 7 bases identical to TRBD1. The length of the CDR3 is 15 residues. Germline trimming cut 4 bases from V and 1 base from J; bases unmatched to any gene: 4. Per the germline V gene, CDR1 is MDHEN and CDR2 is SYDVKM.

This clone was counted once. The rearrangement uses TRBV6-1 and TRBJ1-6; D call uncertain. The CDR3 has 12 amino acids. CDR1 MNHNS and CDR2 SASEGT come from the germline V gene. The V gene lost 3 bases and the J gene lost 8 bases, with 5 bases spanning the gap. CDR3 sequence (DNA): TGTGCCAGCAGTGAGGCGGATTCACCCCTCCACTTT. Protein sequence: CASSEADSPLHF.

This chain connects TRBV4-2 to TRBJ2-1; perhaps TRBD1 as D (6 bases). The CDR3 length is 15 residues. The germline V gene has CDR1 LGHNA and CDR2 YNFKEQ. V was shortened by 4 bases and J by 3 bases, with 13 bases between the two germline ends. This CDR3 reads CASSPGQPLYNEQFF. In DNA, the CDR3 is TGTGCCAGCAGCCCCGGACAGCCCCTCTACAATGAGCAGTTCTTC.